The source of this T cell receptor beta chain is a study of immune characterization of retroperitoneal liposarcoma. Germline V CDR1 and CDR2: MNHNS, SASEGT. This CDR3 is 12 amino acids long. The V gene lost 5 bases and the J gene lost 4 bases, with 5 bases spanning the gap. TCRdb re-called the PCR reads through MiXCR, storing one row per CDR3 protein. Altogether several thousand distinct CDR3 sequences are present, roughly 30% being singletons, with the ten largest covering around two fifths. This receptor was obtained from a male donor with retroperitoneal liposarcoma. The rearrangement joins TRBV6-1 to TRBJ2-2; D not certain. Material for sequencing was blood. CDR3 amino acids: CASSISTGELFF. CDR3 DNA: TGTGCCAGCAGTATAAGCACCGGGGAGCTGTTTTTT.